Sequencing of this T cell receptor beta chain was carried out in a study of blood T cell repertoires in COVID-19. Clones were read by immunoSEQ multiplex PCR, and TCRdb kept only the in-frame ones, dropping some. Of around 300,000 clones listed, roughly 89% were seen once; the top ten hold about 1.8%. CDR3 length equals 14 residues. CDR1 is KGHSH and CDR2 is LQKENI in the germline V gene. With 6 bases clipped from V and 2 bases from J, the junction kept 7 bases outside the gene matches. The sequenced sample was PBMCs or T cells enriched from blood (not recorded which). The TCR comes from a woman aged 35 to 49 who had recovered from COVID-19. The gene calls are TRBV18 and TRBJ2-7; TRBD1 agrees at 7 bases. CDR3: CASSPGQITYEQYF. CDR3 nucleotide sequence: TGTGCCAGCTCGCCGGGACAGATAACCTACGAGCAGTACTTC.